Below, 6 T cell receptor beta chains from the same sample are listed, as sequenced in a study of shared clonotypes between healthy human individuals. Data came from immunoSEQ multiplex PCR; TCRdb stores just in-frame clones and leaves some out. The sample shows roughly 1 million clones, 70% to 80% of them seen only once. Material: memory CD4+ T cells sorted from blood. Regarding subset: CD45RA-negative fraction. The receptors originated from a man younger than 30 in good health.

This clone was counted at least ten times. The rearrangement links TRBV18 to TRBJ2-1, with D maybe TRBD1 (6 bases). There are 15 residues in the CDR3. Germline CDR1 KGHSH, CDR2 LQKENI. The ends were cut back, 3 bases at V and 6 bases at J, with 15 bases in the middle. CDR3 amino acids: CASSPGQKVVNEQFF. In DNA form, the CDR3 reads TGTGCCAGCTCACCTGGACAGAAGGTCGTCAATGAGCAGTTCTTC.

This clone was seen more than once but under ten times. This sample also contains other DNA sequences that code for the same CDR3. V gene TRBV7-9 combines with J gene TRBJ1-2, with D possibly being TRBD1 (5 bases). Trimming left V 1 base short and J 8 bases short, with 8 bases between. The CDR3 runs to 12 residues. CDR1 and CDR2 from the germline V gene are SEHNR and FQNEAQ (reference sequence). The CDR3 nucleotides are TGTGCCAGCAGCTTAGTAGGGGTCGGCTACACCTTC. This translates into CASSLVGVGYTF.

The chain couples TRBV28 to TRBJ1-5; D not resolved. Germline values: CDR1 MDHEN, CDR2 SYDVKM. The CDR3 totals 15 residues. V lost 3 bases and J lost 1, with 10 bases in between. The CDR3 sequence is CASSFLAGSNQPQHF. CDR3 nucleotides: TGTGCCAGCAGTTTTCTAGCTGGAAGCAATCAGCCCCAGCATTTT.

J is TRBJ2-3 and V is TRBV7-2, with no clear D. This CDR3 is built from 12 residues. From germline, CDR1 is SGHTA and CDR2 FQGNSA. With 1 base removed from V and 6 bases from J, the gap between germline ends came to 5 bases. The CDR3 DNA sequence: TGTGCCAGCAGCTTAGGGTGGGATACGCAGTATTTT. Translating gives CASSLGWDTQYF.

The chain links TRBV7-2 to TRBJ2-6; D tentatively fits TRBD1 or TRBD2 (5 bases each). The V gene's germline CDR1 is SGHTA and CDR2 FQGNSA. The CDR3 runs 19 residues. The germline V and J ends were trimmed by 5 bases and 0 bases, with 20 bases remaining between them. The CDR3 protein is CASSAQGALWNSGANVLTF. The CDR3 nucleotides are TGTGCCAGCAGCGCTCAGGGAGCCCTATGGAACTCTGGGGCCAACGTCCTGACTTTC.

The V and J genes are TRBV6-4 and TRBJ2-3, with 7 bases identical to TRBD2. Germline V lookup: CDR1 MRHNA, CDR2 SNTAGT. After removal of 5 bases from V and 0 bases from J, the junction contained 5 bases not matched to a gene. This CDR3 comprises 15 residues. The CDR3 DNA reads TGTGCCAGCAGTCAACAGCGGGGTAGCACAGATACGCAGTATTTT. Translating it yields CASSQQRGSTDTQYF.